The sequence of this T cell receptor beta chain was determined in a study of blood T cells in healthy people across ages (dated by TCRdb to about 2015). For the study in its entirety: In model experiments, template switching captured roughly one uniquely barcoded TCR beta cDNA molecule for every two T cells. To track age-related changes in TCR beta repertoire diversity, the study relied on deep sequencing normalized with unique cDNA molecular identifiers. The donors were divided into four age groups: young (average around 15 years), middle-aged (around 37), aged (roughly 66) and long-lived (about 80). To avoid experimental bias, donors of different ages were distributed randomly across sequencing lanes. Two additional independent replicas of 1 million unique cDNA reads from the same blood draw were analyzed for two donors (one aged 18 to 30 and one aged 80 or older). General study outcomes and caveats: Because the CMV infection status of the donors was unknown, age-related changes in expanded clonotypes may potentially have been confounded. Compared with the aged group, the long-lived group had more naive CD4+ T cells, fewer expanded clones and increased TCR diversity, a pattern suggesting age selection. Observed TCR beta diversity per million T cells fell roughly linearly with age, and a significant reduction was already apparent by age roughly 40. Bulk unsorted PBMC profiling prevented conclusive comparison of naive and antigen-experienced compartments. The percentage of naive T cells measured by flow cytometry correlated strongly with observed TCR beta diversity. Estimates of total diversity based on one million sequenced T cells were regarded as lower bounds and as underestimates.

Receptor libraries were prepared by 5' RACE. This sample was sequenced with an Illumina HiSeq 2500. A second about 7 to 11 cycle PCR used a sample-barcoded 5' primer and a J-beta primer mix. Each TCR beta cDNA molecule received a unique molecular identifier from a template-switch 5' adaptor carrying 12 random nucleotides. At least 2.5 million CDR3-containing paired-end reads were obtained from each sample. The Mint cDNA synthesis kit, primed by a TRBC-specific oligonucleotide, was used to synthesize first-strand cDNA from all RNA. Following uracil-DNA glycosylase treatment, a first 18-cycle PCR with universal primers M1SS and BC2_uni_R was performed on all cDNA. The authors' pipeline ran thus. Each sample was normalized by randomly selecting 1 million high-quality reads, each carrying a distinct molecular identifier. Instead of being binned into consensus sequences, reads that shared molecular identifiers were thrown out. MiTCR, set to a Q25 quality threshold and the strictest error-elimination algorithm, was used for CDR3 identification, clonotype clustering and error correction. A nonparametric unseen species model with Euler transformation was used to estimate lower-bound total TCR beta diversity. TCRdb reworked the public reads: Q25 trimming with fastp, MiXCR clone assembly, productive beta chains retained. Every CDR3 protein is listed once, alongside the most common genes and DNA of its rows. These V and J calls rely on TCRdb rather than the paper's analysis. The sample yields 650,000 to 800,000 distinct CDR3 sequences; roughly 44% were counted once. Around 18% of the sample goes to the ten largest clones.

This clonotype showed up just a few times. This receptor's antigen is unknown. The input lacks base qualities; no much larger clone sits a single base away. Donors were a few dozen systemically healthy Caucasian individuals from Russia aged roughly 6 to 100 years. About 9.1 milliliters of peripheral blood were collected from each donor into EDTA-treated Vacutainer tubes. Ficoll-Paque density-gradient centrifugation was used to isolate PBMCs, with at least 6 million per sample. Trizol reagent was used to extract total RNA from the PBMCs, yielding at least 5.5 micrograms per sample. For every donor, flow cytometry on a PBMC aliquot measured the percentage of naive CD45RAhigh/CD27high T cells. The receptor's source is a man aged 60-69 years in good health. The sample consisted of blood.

DNA sequence: TGTGCCAGCAGCCGAAACGGACAGCAGAACACTGAAGCTTTCTTT. This encodes CASSRNGQQNTEAFF. The V gene is TRBV12-3 or TRBV12-4 and the J gene is TRBJ1-1, with TRBD1 as a weak D call on 6 bases. The junction carries 15 bases between V and J, which are trimmed by 6 bases and 1 base respectively. Counted from cysteine to phenylalanine, this CDR3 has 15 amino acids. The DNA shown is the 45-base CDR3, in frame from base 1.